This T cell receptor beta chain is drawn from a study of shared clonotypes between healthy human individuals. The wider study: The cohort comprised a couple of women and a few men. Their ages spanned 18 to 49 years.

The data were produced by immunoSEQ multiplex PCR, yet TCRdb's version contains in-frame clones alone and is incomplete. This sample has approximately 1,500,000 clones, with around 95% found just once. On this clone itself: Its antigen is unknown.

Study results and caveats: Non-shared clonotypes had lower generation probabilities than those shared by all four donors.

The sequenced sample consisted of naive CD4+ T cells sorted from blood. The subset: CD45RA+ positively selected. This sequence was found in a man younger than 40 in good health.

CDR3 amino acids: CASSFTGTGVETQYF. Here the CDR3 DNA reads TGTGCCAGCAGCTTTACCGGGACAGGGGTGGAGACCCAGTACTTC. This chain uses TRBV7-9 with TRBJ2-5; 10 positions match TRBD1. There are 15 residues in the CDR3. Germline-derived CDR1 and CDR2 are SEHNR and FQNEAQ (reference sequence). The trim removed 3 bases at V and 5 bases at J, leaving 6 bases unmatched.